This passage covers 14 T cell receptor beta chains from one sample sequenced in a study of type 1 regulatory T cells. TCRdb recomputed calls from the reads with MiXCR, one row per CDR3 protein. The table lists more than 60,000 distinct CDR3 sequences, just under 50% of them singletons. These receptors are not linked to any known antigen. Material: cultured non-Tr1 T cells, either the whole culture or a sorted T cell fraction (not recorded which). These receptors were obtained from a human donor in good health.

This CDR3 is CASSLSKLGTEKLFF. The CDR3 nucleotides read TGTGCCAGCAGCTTGTCGAAGTTGGGGACTGAAAAACTGTTTTTT. The chain couples TRBV5-6 to TRBJ1-4; tentative D call: TRBD1 (5 bases). Per the germline V gene, CDR1 is SGHDT and CDR2 is YYEEEE. The CDR3 extends over 15 amino acids. Deletions cut 1 base from V and 7 bases from J, with 14 bases between. Filled out from reference TRBV5-6 and TRBJ1-4, the complete variable domain reads DAGVTQSPTHLIKTRGQQVTLRCSPKSGHDTVSWYQQALGQGPQFIFQYYEEEERQRGNFPDRFSGHQFPNYSSELNVNALLLGDSALYLCASSLSKLGTEKLFFGSGTQLSVL.

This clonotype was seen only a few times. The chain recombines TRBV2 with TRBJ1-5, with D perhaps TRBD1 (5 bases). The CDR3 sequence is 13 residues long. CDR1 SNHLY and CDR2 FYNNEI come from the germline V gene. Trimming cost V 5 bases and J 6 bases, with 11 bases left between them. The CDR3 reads CASSTEGSQPQHF. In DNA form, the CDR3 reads TGTGCCAGCAGTACGGAGGGGAGTCAGCCCCAGCATTTT.

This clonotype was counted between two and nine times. CDR3 sequence: CASSVDTHSNQPQHF. CDR3 nucleotides: TGTGCCAGCAGCGTGGACACTCATAGCAATCAGCCCCAGCATTTT. This chain uses TRBV5-5 with TRBJ1-5; the D gene is possibly TRBD1 (5 bases). The CDR3 runs 15 residues. Germline assignment: CDR1 SGHKS and CDR2 YYEKEE (reference sequence). V lost 4 bases to trimming and J lost 0 bases, with 11 bases between them. Full variable domain (remainder filled in from reference TRBV5-5 and TRBJ1-5): DAGVTQSPTHLIKTRGQQVTLRCSPISGHKSVSWYQQVLGQGPQFIFQYYEKEERGRGNFPDRFSARQFPNYSSELNVNALLLGDSALYLCASSVDTHSNQPQHFGDGTRLSIL.

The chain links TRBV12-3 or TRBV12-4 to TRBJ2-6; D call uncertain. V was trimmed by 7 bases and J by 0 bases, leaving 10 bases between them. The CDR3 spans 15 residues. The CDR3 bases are TGTGCCAGCAACCGACGGTCCTCTGGGGCCAACGTCCTGACTTTC. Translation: CASNRRSSGANVLTF.

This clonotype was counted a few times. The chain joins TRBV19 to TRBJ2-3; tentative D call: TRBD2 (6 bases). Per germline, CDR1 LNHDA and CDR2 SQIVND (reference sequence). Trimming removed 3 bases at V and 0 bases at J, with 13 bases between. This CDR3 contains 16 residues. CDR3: CASSIGSGTSTDTQYF. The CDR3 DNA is TGTGCCAGTAGTATTGGGTCAGGGACTAGCACAGATACGCAGTATTTT.

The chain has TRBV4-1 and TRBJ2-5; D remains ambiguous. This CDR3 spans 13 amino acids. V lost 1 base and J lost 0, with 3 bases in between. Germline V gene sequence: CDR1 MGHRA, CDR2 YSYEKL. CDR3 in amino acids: CASSQGDQETQYF. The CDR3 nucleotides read TGCGCCAGCAGCCAAGGGGACCAAGAGACCCAGTACTTC.

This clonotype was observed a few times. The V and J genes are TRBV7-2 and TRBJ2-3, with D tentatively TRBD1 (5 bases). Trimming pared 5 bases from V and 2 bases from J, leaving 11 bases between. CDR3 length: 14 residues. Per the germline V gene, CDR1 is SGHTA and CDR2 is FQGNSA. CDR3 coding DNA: TGTGCCAGCAGCCCAGGGCGCTACACAGATACGCAGTATTTT. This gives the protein CASSPGRYTDTQYF.

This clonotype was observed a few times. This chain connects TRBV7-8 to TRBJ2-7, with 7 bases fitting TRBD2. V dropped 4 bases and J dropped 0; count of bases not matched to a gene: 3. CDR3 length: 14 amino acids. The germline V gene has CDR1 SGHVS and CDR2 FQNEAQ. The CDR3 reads CASSWASGSYEQYF. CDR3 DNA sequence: TGTGCCAGCAGCTGGGCTAGCGGCTCCTACGAGCAGTACTTC. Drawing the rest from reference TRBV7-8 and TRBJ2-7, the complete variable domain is GAGVSQSPRYKVAKRGQDVALRCDPISGHVSLFWYQQALGQGPEFLTYFQNEAQLDKSGLPSDRFFAERPEGSVSTLKIQRTQQEDSAVYLCASSWASGSYEQYFGPGTRLTVT.

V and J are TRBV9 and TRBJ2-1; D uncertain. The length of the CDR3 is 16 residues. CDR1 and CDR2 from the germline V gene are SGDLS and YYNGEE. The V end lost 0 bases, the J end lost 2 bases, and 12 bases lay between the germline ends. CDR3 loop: CASSVGGLYPYNEQFF. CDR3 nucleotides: TGTGCCAGCAGCGTAGGTGGTCTCTACCCCTACAATGAGCAGTTCTTC.

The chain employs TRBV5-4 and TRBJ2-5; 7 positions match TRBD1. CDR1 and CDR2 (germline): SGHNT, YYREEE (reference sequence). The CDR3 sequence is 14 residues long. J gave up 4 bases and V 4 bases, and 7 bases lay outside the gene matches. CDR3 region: CASSTDRAGETQYF. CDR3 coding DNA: TGTGCCAGCAGCACAGACAGGGCCGGAGAGACCCAGTACTTC.

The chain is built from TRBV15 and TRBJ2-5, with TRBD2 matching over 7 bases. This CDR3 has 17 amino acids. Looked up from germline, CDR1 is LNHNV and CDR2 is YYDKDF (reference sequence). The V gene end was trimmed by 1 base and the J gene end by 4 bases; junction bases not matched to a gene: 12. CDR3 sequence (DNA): TGTGCCACCAGCAGAGGGGCGAACCCGGGGGGAGGAGAGACCCAGTACTTC. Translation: CATSRGANPGGGETQYF.

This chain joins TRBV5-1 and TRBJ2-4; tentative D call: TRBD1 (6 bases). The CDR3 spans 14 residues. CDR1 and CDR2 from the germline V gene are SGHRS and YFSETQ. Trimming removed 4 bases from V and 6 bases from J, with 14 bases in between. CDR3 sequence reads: CASSTGQTPNIQYF. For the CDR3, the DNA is TGCGCCAGCAGCACCGGACAGACCCCAAACATTCAGTACTTC.

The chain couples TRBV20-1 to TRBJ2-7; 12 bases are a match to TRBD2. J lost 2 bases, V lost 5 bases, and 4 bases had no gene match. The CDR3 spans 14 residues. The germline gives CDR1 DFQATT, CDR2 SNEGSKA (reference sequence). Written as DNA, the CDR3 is TGCAGTGCTTCCCTAGCGGGGGGGACCTACGAGCAGTACTTC. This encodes CSASLAGGTYEQYF.

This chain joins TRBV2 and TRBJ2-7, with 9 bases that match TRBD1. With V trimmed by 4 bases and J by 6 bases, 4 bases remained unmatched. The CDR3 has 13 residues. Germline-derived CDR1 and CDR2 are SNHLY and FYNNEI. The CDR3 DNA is TGTGCCAGCAGTGGCGACAGGGGGGGCGAGCAGTACTTC. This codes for CASSGDRGGEQYF.